The sequence of this T cell receptor (beta chain) was determined in a study of shared clonotypes between healthy human individuals. General study findings and limits: Shared across several donors were roughly 4.7% of the naive CD4 clonotypes. There were few donors, and this limited the genetic and exposure-history diversity represented.

Germline V gives CDR1 SGHNT, CDR2 YENEEA. CDR3 length: 14 residues. J gave up 8 bases and V 3 bases, and 3 bases lay outside the gene matches. Into CD45RA+ naive and CD45RA-negative memory subsets, the CD4+ cells were split. Libraries were prepared by immunoSEQ multiplex PCR; TCRdb keeps only in-frame clonotypes and omits some of them. Of roughly 1,500,000 clones in the sample, approximately 98.5% were seen once. Comments on this clone: What it binds is not known.

The receptor comes from a man under 40 in good health. Source material: naive CD4+ T cells sorted from blood. The subset denotes: CD45RA+ positively selected. This chain uses TRBV11-3 with TRBJ2-2, with 10 bases identical to TRBD1. The CDR3 loop is CASSLTGGLGELFF. In nucleotides, the CDR3 is TGTGCCAGCAGCTTGACAGGGGGCCTGGGGGAGCTGTTTTTT.